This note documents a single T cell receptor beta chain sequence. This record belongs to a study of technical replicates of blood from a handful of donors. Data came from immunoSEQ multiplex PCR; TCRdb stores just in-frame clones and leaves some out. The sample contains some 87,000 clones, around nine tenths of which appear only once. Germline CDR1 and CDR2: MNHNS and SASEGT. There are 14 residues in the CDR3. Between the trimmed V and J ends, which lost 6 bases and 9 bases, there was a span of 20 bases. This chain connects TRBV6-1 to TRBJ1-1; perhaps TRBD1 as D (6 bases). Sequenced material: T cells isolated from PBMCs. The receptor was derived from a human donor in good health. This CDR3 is CASRETQGLAQAFF. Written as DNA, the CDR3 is TGTGCCAGCAGGGAAACACAGGGTCTAGCCCAAGCTTTCTTT.